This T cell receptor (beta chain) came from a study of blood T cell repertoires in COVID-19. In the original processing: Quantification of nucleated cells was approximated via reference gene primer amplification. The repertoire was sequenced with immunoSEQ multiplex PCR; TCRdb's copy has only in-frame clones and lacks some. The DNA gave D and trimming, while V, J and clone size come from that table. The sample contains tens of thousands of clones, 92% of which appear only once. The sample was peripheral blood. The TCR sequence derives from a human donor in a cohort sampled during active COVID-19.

CDR3 DNA: TGTGCCACCAGCAGAGATAGCCTATTCCAAGAGACCCAGTACTTC. It codes for CATSRDSLFQETQYF. This chain connects TRBV15 to TRBJ2-5; unclear D gene. This CDR3 region has 15 residues. Trimming cost V 0 bases and J 1 base, with 9 bases left between them. The germline V gene encodes CDR1 LNHNV and CDR2 YYDKDF (reference sequence).